Listed here are 29 T cell receptor beta chains from one sample, sequenced in a study of cytomegalovirus exposure and HLA in healthy donors. PCR primers comprised 60 Vbeta and 13 Jbeta primers. Method: immunoSEQ multiplex PCR; TCRdb's copy keeps in-frame clones and lacks some. Seen here are roughly 93,000 clones, around 80% observed once, and the top ten hold 0.5% to 0.65%. Source material: PBMCs. Every receptor here comes from a man aged 25 to 45 in good health and CMV-seronegative.

The gene calls are TRBV10-2 and TRBJ1-2, with TRBD1 as a possible D gene (5 bases). Trimming took off 7 bases at V and 4 bases at J, with 19 bases between the two ends. The CDR3 consists of 15 residues. Germline lookup yields CDR1 WSHSY and CDR2 SAAADI. The CDR3 DNA is TGCGCCAGCACCGAAGGGGTCAGTACTTCCTATGGCTACACCTTC. Encoded protein: CASTEGVSTSYGYTF.

The gene calls are TRBV7-2 and TRBJ1-5; 10 nucleotides align to TRBD1. The ends lost 5 bases at V and 10 bases at J; junction bases unmatched: 17. CDR3 length: 17 amino acids. The germline V gene has CDR1 SGHTA and CDR2 FQGNSA. The CDR3 is CASSRGTGELQSAPQHF. CDR3 coding DNA: TGTGCCAGCAGCCGCGGGACAGGGGAATTACAATCAGCCCCCCAGCATTTT.

A few counts support this clone. V is TRBV5-5 and J is TRBJ1-2; TRBD1 matches at 9 bases. This CDR3 region has 15 residues. Trimming removed 0 bases from V and 2 bases from J; junction bases left unmatched: 2. Germline assignment: CDR1 SGHKS and CDR2 YYEKEE (reference sequence). CDR3 protein: CASSLGGQGNYGYTF. The CDR3 bases are TGTGCCAGCAGCTTGGGAGGACAGGGGAACTATGGCTACACCTTC.

The chain links TRBV2 to TRBJ1-2; 11 nucleotides line up with TRBD1. This CDR3 region has 15 residues. Germline CDR1 reads SNHLY; CDR2 reads FYNNEI. V lost 6 bases, J lost 5 bases, and 8 bases stayed unmatched. The CDR3 sequence is CASSRTGGLDYGYTF. The CDR3 DNA is TGTGCCAGCAGCAGGACAGGGGGCTTAGATTATGGCTACACCTTC.

This clone was recorded a few times. This chain uses TRBV7-9 with TRBJ1-1; D is perhaps TRBD1 (5 bases). The V gene lost 2 bases and the J gene lost 4 bases, with 14 bases spanning the gap. The CDR3 is 15 residues long. The V gene's germline CDR1 is SEHNR and CDR2 FQNEAQ (reference sequence). CDR3 sequence: CASSLNIIGGTEAFF. CDR3 coding DNA: TGTGCCAGCAGCTTAAACATAATCGGGGGCACTGAAGCTTTCTTT.

This chain joins TRBV10-3 and TRBJ1-2; TRBD1 might be the D (6 bases). Trimming took 7 bases from V and 4 from J, leaving 16 bases between them. In germline, CDR1 is ENHRY, CDR2 SYGVKD. The CDR3 runs to 14 residues. CDR3 sequence: CAIKTGTVVYGYTF. For the CDR3, the DNA is TGTGCCATCAAAACAGGGACGGTTGTCTATGGCTACACCTTC.

This chain joins TRBV5-1 and TRBJ2-3; D might be TRBD2 (6 bases). Trimming left V 0 bases short and J 0 bases short, with 14 bases between. Germline CDR1 is SGHRS and CDR2 is YFSETQ. The CDR3 is 17 amino acids. CDR3 loop: CASSLEGTAASTDTQYF. The CDR3 DNA is TGCGCCAGCAGCTTGGAGGGGACTGCCGCTAGCACAGATACGCAGTATTTT.

This clone has just one count. The V gene is TRBV27, the J gene TRBJ1-1; maybe TRBD1 (6 bases). CDR3 size: 16 residues. Trimming stripped 0 bases from V and 3 bases from J, with 14 bases between. Germline V gene lookup returns CDR1 MNHEY and CDR2 SMNVEV (reference sequence). CDR3 bases: TGTGCCAGCAGTTTATCGACGTCAGGGGCGGACACTGAAGCTTTCTTT. Its translation: CASSLSTSGADTEAFF.

The chain links TRBV7-2 to TRBJ2-1, with D unclear. The CDR3 runs 16 residues. V was cut by 5 bases and J by 0 bases, with 14 bases left in between. The germline V gene has CDR1 SGHTA and CDR2 FQGNSA. The CDR3 spells CASSLINSYSYNEQFF. DNA of the CDR3: TGTGCCAGCAGCCTAATTAACAGCTACTCCTACAATGAGCAGTTCTTC.

The chain employs TRBV7-3 and TRBJ1-2, with 7 bases matching TRBD1. The CDR3 is 16 amino acids. Germline CDR1 SGHTA, CDR2 FQGTGA. Trimming cost V 0 bases and J 4 bases; bases outside gene matches: 8. In nucleotides, the CDR3 is TGTGCCAGCAGCTTAACGACAGGGCCCCTTGGCTATGGCTACACCTTC. Protein sequence: CASSLTTGPLGYGYTF.

The J gene is TRBJ2-1, the V gene TRBV20-1, with D possibly matching TRBD2 (6 bases). The CDR3 has 11 amino acids. The germline V gene has CDR1 DFQATT and CDR2 SNEGSKA (reference sequence). Trimming pared 4 bases from V and 10 bases from J, leaving 11 bases between. The CDR3 DNA reads TGCAGTGCTAACATCCTAGCGGAGCAGTTCTTC. Encoded protein: CSANILAEQFF.

The chain joins TRBV5-1 to TRBJ1-1; D remains ambiguous. Germline CDR1 and CDR2: SGHRS and YFSETQ. V lost 0 bases to trimming and J lost 5 bases, with 17 bases between them. This CDR3 is 16 amino acids long. CDR3 bases: TGCGCCAGCAGCTTGGCCAGCTCGGCTTCGGGGACTGAAGCTTTCTTT. It is translated as CASSLASSASGTEAFF.

In DNA, the CDR3 is TGTGCCAGCAGCTCCACTTACCGGACAGAGGAAGCTTTCTTT. Encoded protein: CASSSTYRTEEAFF. The V call is TRBV11-1, the J call TRBJ1-1; D might be TRBD1 (6 bases). The CDR3 spans 14 residues. Germline-derived CDR1 and CDR2 are SGHAT and FQDESV (reference sequence). Trimming shortened V by 4 bases and J by 8 bases, and 17 bases separated the two germline ends.

The gene calls are TRBV2 and TRBJ1-2; tentatively, D is TRBD1 (5 bases). The CDR3 consists of 15 residues. CDR1 and CDR2 (germline): SNHLY, FYNNEI. V lost 1 base and J 0 bases, leaving 9 bases between the germline ends. CDR3 coding DNA: TGTGCCAGCAGTGAAGTGGGGCGCTCTAACTATGGCTACACCTTC. Amino acid sequence: CASSEVGRSNYGYTF.

The rearrangement joins TRBV18 to TRBJ2-7; 10 bases are a match to TRBD1. CDR1 KGHSH and CDR2 LQKENI come from the germline V gene. Germline trimming cut 2 bases from V and 2 bases from J; bases unmatched to any gene: 3. The CDR3 contains 15 residues. CDR3 sequence reads: CASSPDRGPTYEQYV. CDR3 DNA: TGTGCCAGCTCACCAGACAGGGGGCCAACCTACGAGCAGTACGTC.

V and J are TRBV19 and TRBJ1-2; the match to TRBD1 covers 7 bases. This CDR3 region has 16 residues. Germline loops: CDR1 LNHDA, CDR2 SQIVND (reference sequence). V shed 5 bases and J 0 bases; nucleotides not matched to a gene: 9. CDR3 DNA: TGTGCCAGTAGTCCCTTCGGACAGGCCGCTAACTATGGCTACACCTTC. Encoded protein: CASSPFGQAANYGYTF.

J is TRBJ1-5 and V is TRBV6-1; D gene unclear. The CDR3 runs 15 residues. Germline V gene lookup returns CDR1 MNHNS and CDR2 SASEGT. Trimming removed 1 base from V and 2 bases from J, with 9 bases in between. CDR3 loop: CASSEVRWGNQPQHF. The CDR3 bases are TGTGCCAGCAGTGAAGTCAGGTGGGGCAATCAGCCCCAGCATTTT.

About this clone itself: Other DNA sequences in this sample translate to the same CDR3. The CDR3 bases are TGTGCCAGCTCACTCCTGGACAGGGACACTGAAGCTTTCTTT. Translation: CASSLLDRDTEAFF. The chain carries TRBV18 and TRBJ1-1; TRBD1 matches 8 bases. The J segment lost 3 bases and the V segment lost 4 bases, leaving 4 bases of the junction unmatched. The CDR3 runs 14 residues. Germline V lookup: CDR1 KGHSH, CDR2 LQKENI.

This clone showed up just a few times. V gene TRBV18 combines with J gene TRBJ1-2; no clear D gene. The germline CDR1 and CDR2 sequences are KGHSH and LQKENI. Deletions cut 2 bases from V and 4 bases from J, with 17 bases between. The CDR3 is 16 amino acids. The CDR3 here is CASSPEVAASSYGYTF. The CDR3 DNA sequence: TGTGCCAGCTCACCAGAGGTGGCAGCGTCTAGCTATGGCTACACCTTC.

The chain joins TRBV7-7 to TRBJ2-6; a weak D match, TRBD1 (6 bases). The germline CDR1 and CDR2 sequences are SSHAT and FNYEAQ (reference sequence). This CDR3 region has 17 residues. The V and J ends lost 3 bases and 4 bases respectively, with 16 bases between them. The CDR3 spells CASSFVIQGAGANVLTF. The DNA for the CDR3 is TGTGCCAGCAGCTTCGTCATACAGGGAGCAGGGGCCAACGTCCTGACTTTC.

This clone was picked up one time. This sequence joins TRBV19 and TRBJ1-5; 7 bases agree with TRBD1. The germline V gene encodes CDR1 LNHDA and CDR2 SQIVND (reference sequence). The CDR3 covers 16 residues. The V gene end was trimmed by 2 bases and the J gene end by 3 bases; junction bases not matched to a gene: 7. CDR3: CASSIPRTGANQPQHF. The CDR3 bases are TGTGCCAGTAGTATACCGCGGACAGGAGCCAATCAGCCCCAGCATTTT.

J is TRBJ2-7 and V is TRBV18, with D possibly matching TRBD2 (7 bases). This CDR3 is 13 amino acids long. From germline, CDR1 is KGHSH and CDR2 LQKENI. V gave up 3 bases and J gave up 6 bases, with 12 bases separating them. The CDR3 region has the DNA TGTGCCAGCTCACCGGCGGGGGCAGGCGAGCAGTACTTC. Residues: CASSPAGAGEQYF.

The gene calls are TRBV12-5 and TRBJ2-5, with TRBD1 matching over 11 bases. V lost 4 bases and J lost 5; bases outside the gene matches: 3. The germline gives CDR1 LGHNT, CDR2 FRNRAP. This CDR3 comprises 14 residues. The chain's CDR3 is CASGWTGGRETQYF. The CDR3 nucleotides are TGTGCTAGTGGTTGGACAGGGGGCCGGGAGACCCAGTACTTC.

This rearrangement joins TRBV7-2 to TRBJ1-5, with unresolved D. Trimming took off 1 base at V and 0 bases at J, with 7 bases between the two ends. This CDR3 has 15 amino acids. Germline V gene data show CDR1 as SGHTA and CDR2 as FQGNSA. The CDR3 coding sequence is TGTGCCAGCAGCTTAGACGGTAATAGCAATCAGCCCCAGCATTTT. Its protein is CASSLDGNSNQPQHF.

The chain joins TRBV7-9 to TRBJ2-7; 7 positions agree with TRBD1. Trimming removed 6 bases from V and 3 bases from J; junction bases left unmatched: 5. The CDR3 is 13 residues long. Germline V lookup: CDR1 SEHNR, CDR2 FQNEAQ (reference sequence). The CDR3 DNA is TGTGCCAGCAGGGGACAGCCCGACTACGAGCAGTACTTC. Amino acid sequence: CASRGQPDYEQYF.

V is TRBV25-1 and J is TRBJ1-1, with D perhaps matching TRBD1 (5 bases). The V gene lost 5 bases and the J gene lost 0 bases, with 10 bases spanning the gap. There are 14 residues in the CDR3. Germline CDR1 and CDR2: MGHDK and SYGVNS. CDR3 nucleotide sequence: TGTGCCAGCAGTTTTCGGGGGATGAACACTGAAGCTTTCTTT. Translated, it gives CASSFRGMNTEAFF. Variable domain in full (rest from reference TRBV25-1 and TRBJ1-1): EADIYQTPRYLVIGTGKKITLECSQTMGHDKMYWYQQDPGMELHLIHYSYGVNSTEKGDLSSESTVSRIRTEHFPLTLESARPSHTSQYLCASSFRGMNTEAFFGQGTRLTVV.

The V call is TRBV9, the J call TRBJ1-2; the D is unclear. The germline CDR1 and CDR2 sequences are SGDLS and YYNGEE. The germline V and J ends were trimmed by 2 bases and 8 bases, with 13 bases remaining between them. The CDR3 totals 13 residues. The CDR3 sequence: CASSVDSGVGYTF. As DNA, the CDR3 is TGTGCCAGCAGCGTCGATAGCGGGGTCGGCTACACCTTC. Supplemented by reference TRBV9 and TRBJ1-2, the full variable domain reads DSGVTQTPKHLITATGQRVTLRCSPRSGDLSVYWYQQSLDQGLQFLIQYYNGEERAKGNILERFSAQQFPDLHSELNLSSLELGDSALYFCASSVDSGVGYTFGSGTRLTVV.

The chain's CDR3 is CASSETGQRMNTEAFF. The CDR3 DNA follows: TGTGCCAGCAGTGAAACAGGGCAGCGGATGAACACTGAAGCTTTCTTT. The V gene is TRBV6-1, the J gene TRBJ1-1; possibly TRBD1 for D (6 bases). The CDR3 contains 16 residues. In germline, CDR1 is MNHNS, CDR2 SASEGT. V gave up 2 bases and J gave up 0 bases, with 13 bases separating them.

The chain is built from TRBV11-2 and TRBJ1-6; D is possibly TRBD1 (6 bases). Germline values: CDR1 SGHAT, CDR2 FQNNGV. The CDR3 spans 15 residues. V was shortened by 4 bases and J by 8 bases, with 15 bases between the two germline ends. The CDR3: CASSSDRPRDSPLHF. CDR3 DNA sequence: TGTGCCAGCAGCTCGGACAGACCTAGGGATTCACCCCTCCACTTT.